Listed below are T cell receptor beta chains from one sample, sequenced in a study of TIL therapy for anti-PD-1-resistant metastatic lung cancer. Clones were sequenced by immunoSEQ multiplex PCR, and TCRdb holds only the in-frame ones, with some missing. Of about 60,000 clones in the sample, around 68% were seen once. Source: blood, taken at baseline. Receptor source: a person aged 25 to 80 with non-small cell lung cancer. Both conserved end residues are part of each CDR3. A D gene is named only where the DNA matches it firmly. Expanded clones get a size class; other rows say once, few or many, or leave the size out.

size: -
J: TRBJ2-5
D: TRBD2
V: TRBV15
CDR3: CATSGGLAGMGTQYF
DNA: TGTGCCACCAGCGGAGGACTAGCGGGAATGGGGACCCAGTACTTC

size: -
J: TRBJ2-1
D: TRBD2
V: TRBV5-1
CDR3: CASSLSPFLAGDNEQFF
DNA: TGCGCCAGCAGCTTGTCACCATTTCTAGCGGGGGACAATGAGCAGTTCTTC

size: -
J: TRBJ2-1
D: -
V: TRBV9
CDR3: CASSVSRNNEQFF
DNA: TGTGCCAGCAGCGTATCCCGCAACAATGAGCAGTTCTTC

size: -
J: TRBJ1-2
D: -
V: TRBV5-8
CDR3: CASSLRGLYGYTF
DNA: TGTGCCAGCAGCTTGCGTGGACTCTATGGCTACACCTTC

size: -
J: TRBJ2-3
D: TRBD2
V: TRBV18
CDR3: CASSPVAGGPDTQYF
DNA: TGTGCCAGCTCACCAGTAGCGGGGGGGCCAGATACGCAGTATTTT

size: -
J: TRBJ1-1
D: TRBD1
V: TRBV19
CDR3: CASSSNRGQNTEAFF
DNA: TGTGCCAGTAGTTCGAACAGGGGGCAGAACACTGAAGCTTTCTTT

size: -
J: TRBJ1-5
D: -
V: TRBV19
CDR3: CASSTNTQRNQPQHF
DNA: TGTGCCAGTAGTACCAACACCCAGCGCAATCAGCCCCAGCATTTT

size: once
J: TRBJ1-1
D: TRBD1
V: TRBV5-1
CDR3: CASSAEGAGRTEAFF
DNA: TGCGCCAGCAGCGCAGAGGGGGCGGGGAGGACTGAAGCTTTCTTT

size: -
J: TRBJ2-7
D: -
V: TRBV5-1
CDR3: CASSWDGSYEQYF
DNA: TGCGCCAGCAGTTGGGACGGATCATACGAGCAGTACTTC

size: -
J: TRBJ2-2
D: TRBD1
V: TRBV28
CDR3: CASSIQRDRGGTGELFF
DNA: TGTGCCAGCAGTATCCAGCGGGACAGGGGGGGGACCGGGGAGCTGTTTTTT

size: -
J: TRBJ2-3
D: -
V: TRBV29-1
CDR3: CSVELKPDTQYF
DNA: TGCAGCGTTGAACTGAAGCCGGATACGCAGTATTTT

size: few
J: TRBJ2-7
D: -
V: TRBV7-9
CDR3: CASSLNPNYEQYF
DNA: TGTGCCAGCAGCTTAAACCCTAACTACGAGCAGTACTTC

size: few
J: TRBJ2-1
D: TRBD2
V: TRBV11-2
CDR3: CASSFSGGSNEQFF
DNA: TGTGCCAGCAGCTTCAGCGGGGGGAGCAATGAGCAGTTCTTC

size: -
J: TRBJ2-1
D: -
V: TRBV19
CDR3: CASQRQGNSYNEQFF
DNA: TGTGCCAGCCAACGGCAGGGAAACTCCTACAATGAGCAGTTCTTC

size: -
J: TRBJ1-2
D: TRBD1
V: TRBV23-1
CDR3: CASSQYLGQGFDGGYTF
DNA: TGCGCCAGCAGTCAGTACCTAGGACAGGGCTTCGACGGGGGCTACACCTTC

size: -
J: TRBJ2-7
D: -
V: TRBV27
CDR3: CASSRAADSYEQYF
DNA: TGTGCCAGCAGTCGCGCCGCCGATTCCTACGAGCAGTACTTC

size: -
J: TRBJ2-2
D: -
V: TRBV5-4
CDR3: CASSSYPGELFF
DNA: TGTGCCAGCAGCTCCTATCCCGGGGAGCTGTTTTTT

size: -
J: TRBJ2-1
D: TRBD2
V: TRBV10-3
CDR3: CAISSGSIYEQFF
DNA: TGTGCCATATCTAGCGGGAGTATTTATGAGCAGTTCTTC

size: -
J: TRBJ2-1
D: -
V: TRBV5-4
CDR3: CASSLTGEAYNEQFF
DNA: TGTGCCAGCAGCTTAACAGGGGAGGCCTACAATGAGCAGTTCTTC

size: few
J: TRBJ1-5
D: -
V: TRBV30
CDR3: CAWSVAPNQPQHF
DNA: TGTGCCTGGAGTGTAGCTCCCAATCAGCCCCAGCATTTT

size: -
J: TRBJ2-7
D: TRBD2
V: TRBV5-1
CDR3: CASSHGLDYEQYF
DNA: TGCGCCAGCAGCCACGGACTAGACTACGAGCAGTACTTC

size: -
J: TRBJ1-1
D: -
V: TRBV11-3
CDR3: CASSLDNRAFF
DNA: TGTGCCAGCAGCCTAGACAATCGAGCTTTCTTT

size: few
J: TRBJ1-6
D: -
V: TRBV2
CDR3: CASSEGDSPLHF
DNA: TGTGCCAGCAGTGAGGGGGATTCACCCCTCCACTTT

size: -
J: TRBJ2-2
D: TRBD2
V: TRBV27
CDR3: CASSFWTSGNTGELFF
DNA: TGTGCCAGCAGTTTCTGGACTAGCGGGAACACCGGGGAGCTGTTTTTT

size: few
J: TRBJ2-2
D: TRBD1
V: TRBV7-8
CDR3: CASSARGQGSTGELFF
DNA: TGTGCCAGCAGCGCAAGGGGACAGGGGAGCACCGGGGAGCTGTTTTTT

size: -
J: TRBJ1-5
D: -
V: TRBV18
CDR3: CASSRATGNQPQHF
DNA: TGTGCCAGCTCACGGGCCACGGGGAATCAGCCCCAGCATTTT

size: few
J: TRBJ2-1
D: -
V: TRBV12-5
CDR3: CATWGDSSSYNEQFF
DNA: TGTGCTACTTGGGGTGACAGTAGCTCCTACAATGAGCAGTTCTTC

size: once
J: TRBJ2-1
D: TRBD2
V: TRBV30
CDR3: CAWRGLRRENWNEQFF
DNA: TGTGCCTGGAGGGGGTTGAGGCGGGAGAATTGGAATGAGCAGTTCTTC

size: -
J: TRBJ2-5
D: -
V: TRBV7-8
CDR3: CASSSGQTLRGETQYF
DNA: TGTGCCAGCAGCTCTGGACAGACTCTGAGGGGGGAGACCCAGTACTTC

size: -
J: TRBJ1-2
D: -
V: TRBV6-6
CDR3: CASRTASFYGYTF
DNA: TGTGCCAGCCGGACAGCATCCTTCTATGGCTACACCTTC

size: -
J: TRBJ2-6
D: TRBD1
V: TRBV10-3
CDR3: CAISEGDRAFSGANVLTF
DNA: TGTGCCATCAGTGAGGGGGACAGGGCATTCTCTGGGGCCAACGTCCTGACTTTC

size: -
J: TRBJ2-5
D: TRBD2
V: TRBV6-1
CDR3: CASSEWTSGGYQETQYF
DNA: TGTGCCAGCAGTGAGTGGACTAGCGGGGGGTACCAAGAGACCCAGTACTTC

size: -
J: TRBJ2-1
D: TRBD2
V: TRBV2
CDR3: CASSKSGRSYNEQFF
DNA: TGTGCCAGCAGCAAGAGCGGGAGGTCCTACAATGAGCAGTTCTTC

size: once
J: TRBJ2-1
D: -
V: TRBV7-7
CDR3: CASSLGGAVGQFYNEQFF
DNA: TGTGCTAGCAGCTTAGGCGGCGCCGTTGGACAGTTCTACAATGAGCAGTTCTTC

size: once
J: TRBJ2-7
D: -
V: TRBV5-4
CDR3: CASSSGPYEQYF
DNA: TGTGCCAGCAGCTCGGGACCATACGAGCAGTACTTC

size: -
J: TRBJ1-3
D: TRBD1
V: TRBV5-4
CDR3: CASSSDRLGNTIYF
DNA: TGTGCCAGCAGCTCGGACAGGCTAGGAAACACCATATATTTT

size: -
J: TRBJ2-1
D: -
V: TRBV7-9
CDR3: CASSSRVRDFLGNEQFF
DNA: TGTGCCAGCAGCTCCAGAGTCCGGGACTTCCTGGGCAATGAGCAGTTCTTC

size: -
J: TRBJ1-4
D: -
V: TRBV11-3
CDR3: CASSPRGATNEKLFF
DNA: TGTGCCAGCAGCCCCAGGGGCGCAACTAATGAAAAACTGTTTTTT

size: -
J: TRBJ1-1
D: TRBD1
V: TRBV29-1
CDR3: CSVFKGQVNTEAFF
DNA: TGCAGCGTTTTTAAGGGACAGGTGAACACTGAAGCTTTCTTT

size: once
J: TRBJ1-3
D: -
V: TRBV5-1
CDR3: CASSFTGSSGNTIYF
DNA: TGCGCCAGCAGCTTCACAGGGTCCTCTGGAAACACCATATATTTT

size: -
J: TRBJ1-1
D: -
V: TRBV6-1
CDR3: CASSRLDSEAFF
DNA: TGTGCCAGCAGCCGCCTGGACAGTGAAGCTTTCTTT

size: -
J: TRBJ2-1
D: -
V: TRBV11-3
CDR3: CASSFGTSSYNEQFF
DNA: TGTGCCAGCAGCTTCGGGACGAGCTCCTACAATGAGCAGTTCTTC

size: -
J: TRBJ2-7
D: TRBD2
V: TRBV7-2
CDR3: CASSYRTSGTYEQYF
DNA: TGTGCCAGCAGCTACCGGACTAGCGGGACATACGAGCAGTACTTC

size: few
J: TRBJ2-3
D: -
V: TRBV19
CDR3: CASLPGWGGPDTQYF
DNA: TGTGCCAGCCTTCCCGGGTGGGGGGGCCCAGATACGCAGTATTTT

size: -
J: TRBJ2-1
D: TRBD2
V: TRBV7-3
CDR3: CASSLAGGLNEQFF
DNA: TGTGCCAGCAGCTTAGCGGGAGGATTGAATGAGCAGTTCTTC

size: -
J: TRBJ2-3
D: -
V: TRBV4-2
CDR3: CASSQGDERVDTQYF
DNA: TGTGCCAGCAGCCAAGGGGACGAACGAGTCGATACGCAGTATTTT

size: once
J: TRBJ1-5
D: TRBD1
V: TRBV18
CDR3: CASSPGTGDQPQHF
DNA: TGTGCCAGCTCACCAGGGACAGGGGATCAGCCCCAGCATTTT

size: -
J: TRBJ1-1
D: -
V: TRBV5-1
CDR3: CASSLTILMNTEAFF
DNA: TGCGCCAGCAGCCTGACCATATTAATGAACACTGAAGCTTTCTTT

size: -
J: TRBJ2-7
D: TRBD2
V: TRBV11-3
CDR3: CASSHPSGGGTYEQYF
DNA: TGTGCCAGCAGCCACCCTAGCGGGGGCGGAACCTACGAGCAGTACTTC

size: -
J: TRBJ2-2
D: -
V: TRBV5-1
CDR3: CASSLQGATGELFF
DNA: TGCGCCAGCAGCTTGCAGGGCGCCACCGGGGAGCTGTTTTTT